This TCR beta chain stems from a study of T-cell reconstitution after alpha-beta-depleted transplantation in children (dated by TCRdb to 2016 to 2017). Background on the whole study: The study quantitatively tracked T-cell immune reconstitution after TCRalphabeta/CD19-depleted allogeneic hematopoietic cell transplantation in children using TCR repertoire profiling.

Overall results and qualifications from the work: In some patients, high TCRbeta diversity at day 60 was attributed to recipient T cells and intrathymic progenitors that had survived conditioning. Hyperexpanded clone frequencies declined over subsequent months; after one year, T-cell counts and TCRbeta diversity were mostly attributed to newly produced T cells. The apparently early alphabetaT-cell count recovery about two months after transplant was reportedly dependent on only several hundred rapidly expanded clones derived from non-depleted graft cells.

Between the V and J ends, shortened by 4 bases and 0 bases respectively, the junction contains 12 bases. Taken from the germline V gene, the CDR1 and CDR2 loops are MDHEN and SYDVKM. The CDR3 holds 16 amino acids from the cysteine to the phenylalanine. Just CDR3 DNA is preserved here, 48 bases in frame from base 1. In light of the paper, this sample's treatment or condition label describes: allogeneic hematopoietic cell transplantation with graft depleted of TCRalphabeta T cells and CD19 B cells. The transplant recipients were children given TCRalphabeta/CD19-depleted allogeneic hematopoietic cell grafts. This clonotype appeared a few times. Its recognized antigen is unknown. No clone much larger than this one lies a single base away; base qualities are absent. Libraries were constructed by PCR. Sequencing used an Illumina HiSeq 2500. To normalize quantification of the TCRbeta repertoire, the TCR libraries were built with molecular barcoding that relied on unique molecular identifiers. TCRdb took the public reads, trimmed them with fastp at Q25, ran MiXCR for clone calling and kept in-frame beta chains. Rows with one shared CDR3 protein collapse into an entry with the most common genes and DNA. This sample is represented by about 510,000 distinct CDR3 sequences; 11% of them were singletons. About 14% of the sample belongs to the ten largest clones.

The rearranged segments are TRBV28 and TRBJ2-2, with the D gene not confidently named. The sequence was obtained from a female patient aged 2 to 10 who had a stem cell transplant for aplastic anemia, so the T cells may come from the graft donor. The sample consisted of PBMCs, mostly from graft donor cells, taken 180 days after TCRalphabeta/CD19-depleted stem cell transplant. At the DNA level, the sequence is TGTGCCAGCAGTTCACCTGTGGCAGCGAACACCGGGGAGCTGTTTTTT. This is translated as CASSSPVAANTGELFF.